This is a list of T cell receptor beta chains from one sample in a study of blood T cell repertoires in COVID-19. Data came from immunoSEQ multiplex PCR; TCRdb stores just in-frame clones and leaves some out. Of more than 85,000 clones detected, 81% appear once; the ten largest clones hold roughly 23%. Sequenced input: peripheral blood. These receptors came from a man older than 75 with active or convalescent COVID-19. CDR3s leave out the opening cysteine and the closing phenylalanine or tryptophan. A D gene is named only where the DNA matches it firmly.

v_gene	j_gene	d_gene	CDR3aa
TRBV7-2	TRBJ2-2	TRBD2	ASNQPAGVGTGELF
TRBV18	TRBJ2-4	.	ASSPDGEETKNIQY
TRBV19	TRBJ1-1	.	ASRRTLTEAF
TRBV19	TRBJ2-3	.	ASGPDTQY
TRBV6-6	TRBJ1-2	TRBD1	ASSHTGGEGYT
TRBV11-2	TRBJ1-4	.	ASSSPVGGVAPGEKLF
TRBV4-2	TRBJ2-2	TRBD1	ASRKGPGQGYTGELF
TRBV6-2/TRBV6-3	TRBJ1-5	.	ASRPGTTGNQPQH
TRBV5-1	TRBJ2-5	.	ASSLGGTDGKTQY
TRBV27	TRBJ2-7	TRBD2	ASSLRGGGPQTLAYEQY
TRBV6-1	TRBJ2-1	TRBD2	ASSEVLAGGIGNEQF
TRBV4-1	TRBJ1-5	TRBD1	ASSQEDRSDQPQH
TRBV2	TRBJ1-5	.	ASSPQTGNQPQH
TRBV11-3	TRBJ1-6	TRBD1	ASSLGPGQGPYNSPLH
TRBV11-2	TRBJ2-7	.	ASSSRTAYEQY
TRBV3-1/TRBV3-2	TRBJ1-6	.	ASSLAINSPLH
TRBV2	TRBJ2-6	.	ASSNSGAGANVLT
TRBV7-2	TRBJ1-1	TRBD1	ASSKDRGTEAF
TRBV27	TRBJ1-1	TRBD1	ASSARTGGVAEAF
TRBV24-1	TRBJ1-2	.	ATSDLRAGNNIDGYT
TRBV6-5	TRBJ1-1	.	ASDSNTEAF
TRBV9	TRBJ2-7	.	ASSVGVGTLREQY
TRBV25-1	TRBJ1-4	TRBD1	ASSVQGATNEKLF
TRBV5-1	TRBJ2-2	TRBD1	ASSRRQGDTGELF
TRBV18	TRBJ1-5	.	ASSPFSDQPQH
TRBV5-6	TRBJ2-2	.	ASSSYAYSNTGELF
TRBV15	TRBJ1-5	.	ATSRDTGPGQPQH
TRBV6-5	TRBJ1-4	.	ASKYRGATNEKLF
TRBV4-3	TRBJ2-1	.	ASSQGGRTNEQF
TRBV27	TRBJ2-1	TRBD1	ASSLDRGVYNEQF
TRBV19	TRBJ1-2	.	ASRRTAVGYT
TRBV1	TRBJ1-1	.	TSSQDRSGQGEAF
TRBV10-2	TRBJ2-5	TRBD2	ASSDPTSGGGTQY
TRBV7-8	TRBJ2-2	TRBD1	ASSKRQGWELF
TRBV3-1/TRBV3-2	TRBJ2-3	TRBD1	ASSQDFPQGARADTQY
TRBV11-2	TRBJ2-5	.	ASSQSGLAAQY
TRBV5-1	TRBJ2-2	TRBD2	ASSPRGGDTGELF
TRBV11-2	TRBJ2-5	.	ASSASGAAQETQY
TRBV7-8	TRBJ2-5	.	ASSLGTNQETQY
TRBV5-5	TRBJ2-7	TRBD1	ASSSGTGEGEQY
TRBV10-3	TRBJ1-5	.	AISFPSSGDQPQH
TRBV7-9	TRBJ1-5	TRBD1	ASSQGGAGQPQH
TRBV20-1	TRBJ2-3	.	SASVDLRTDTQY
TRBV4-1	TRBJ2-5	.	ASSQRYQETQY
TRBV10-3	TRBJ1-5	TRBD1	AISEAGGGLNQPQH
TRBV7-9	TRBJ2-6	TRBD1	ASSLVDRVAGANVLT
TRBV5-1	TRBJ1-2	.	ASSTGGEGGYT
TRBV10-1	TRBJ2-1	TRBD2	ASSGLAGGQSYNEQF
TRBV7-2	TRBJ1-4	.	ASSLASTGGPNEKLF
TRBV7-9	TRBJ2-5	.	ASSPKGHRQETQY
TRBV5-1	TRBJ1-2	.	ASSLGLRGGYGYT
TRBV6-4	TRBJ2-1	.	ASSDGAEVNEQF
TRBV7-2	TRBJ1-5	TRBD1	ASSSHRGGQPQH
TRBV4-1	TRBJ1-6	.	ASSQDITGNNSPLH
TRBV5-1	TRBJ2-1	.	ASSLLGDEQF
TRBV11-2	TRBJ1-6	TRBD1	ASSLVAGTGGNSPLH
TRBV4-2	TRBJ2-5	TRBD2	ASSQGSSGEETQY
TRBV27	TRBJ1-2	.	ASSFALTSAGYT
TRBV5-1	TRBJ1-2	.	ASSLDLWGGALYGYT